Following are 27 T cell receptor beta chains from one sample sequenced in a study of Ad26.COV2.S vaccination and SARS-CoV-2 variants. This table comes from immunoSEQ multiplex PCR, and its TCRdb copy is limited to in-frame clones, with some not included. The data hold about 390,000 clones, with approximately 90% observed a single time. The treatment denotes: some 20 received Ad26.COV2.S at low or high dose, single or two shots; 5 received placebo; per-sample allocation not given. Specimens were obtained on day 63 following the first vaccine or placebo injection. This specimen consisted of peripheral blood, obtained in a trial of Ad26.COV2.S vaccine versus placebo. The receptor set was obtained from a person between 18 and 60 years old who received the Ad26.COV2.S COVID-19 vaccine or a placebo.

This clone was seen only once. This rearrangement joins TRBV28 to TRBJ2-4; TRBD1 aligns across 8 bases. The CDR3 loop spans 15 amino acids. Trimming cost V 2 bases and J 4 bases; bases outside gene matches: 4. Germline values: CDR1 MDHEN, CDR2 SYDVKM. The CDR3 protein is CASSLEDRAKNIQYF. The CDR3 coding sequence is TGTGCCAGCAGTTTAGAGGACAGGGCAAAAAACATTCAGTACTTC.

This clone was observed a single time. The gene calls are TRBV6-5 and TRBJ2-3; D could derive from TRBD1 or TRBD2 (6 bases each). The CDR3 is 14 amino acids. In germline, CDR1 is MNHEY, CDR2 SVGAGI. With 5 bases removed from V and 5 bases from J, the gap between germline ends came to 14 bases. The DNA of the CDR3 is TGTGCCAGCAGTATTATCGGGGGCGTAGATACGCAGTATTTT. Its protein is CASSIIGGVDTQYF.

The rearrangement uses TRBV7-2 and TRBJ1-2; the D gene is possibly TRBD1 (5 bases). CDR3 length equals 17 residues. V was trimmed by 4 bases and J by 0 bases, leaving 18 bases between them. Germline CDR1 is SGHTA and CDR2 is FQGNSA. In nucleotides, the CDR3 is TGTGCCAGCAGCTCAGCTGGAGGGGTAGGAGCTAACTATGGCTACACCTTC. Translation: CASSSAGGVGANYGYTF.

This clone has only one observation. V is TRBV12-3 or TRBV12-4 and J is TRBJ2-5; the D is unclear. The V and J ends lost 6 bases and 5 bases respectively, with 13 bases between them. The CDR3 is 13 residues long. CDR3 in DNA: TGTGCCAGCAGCCCCTTACGGGCGGAGACCCAGTACTTC. As protein: CASSPLRAETQYF.

The J gene is TRBJ1-5, the V gene TRBV7-2; possibly TRBD1 for D (6 bases). This CDR3 is built from 14 residues. Trimming left V 5 bases short and J 5 bases short, with 13 bases between. Germline V gene lookup returns CDR1 SGHTA and CDR2 FQGNSA. In DNA form, the CDR3 reads TGTGCCAGCAGCCCTCGGGGGCCTGATCAGCCCCAGCATTTT. Encoded protein: CASSPRGPDQPQHF.

CDR3 in amino acids: CASSPSGGPYNEQFF. The CDR3 nucleotides are TGTGCCAGCAGCCCCTCGGGGGGCCCTTACAATGAGCAGTTCTTC. This rearrangement joins TRBV6-4 to TRBJ2-1; D may be TRBD2 (7 bases). The germline gives CDR1 MRHNA, CDR2 SNTAGT. Trimming left V 6 bases short and J 4 bases short, with 16 bases between. The CDR3 covers 15 residues.

This chain joins TRBV18 and TRBJ1-2, with D possibly being TRBD1 (5 bases). The CDR3 totals 13 residues. Germline V CDR1 and CDR2: KGHSH, LQKENI. V was pared by 7 bases and J by 0 bases, with 9 bases between. In DNA, the CDR3 is TGTGCCAGCTTCCAGGGTTCTAACTATGGCTACACCTTC. It yields the protein CASFQGSNYGYTF.

The chain has TRBV4-2 and TRBJ2-3; TRBD2 agrees at 14 bases. Germline CDR1 reads LGHNA; CDR2 reads YNFKEQ. There are 18 residues in the CDR3. J was trimmed by 3 bases and V by 1 base; bases with no gene match: 6. The CDR3 loop is CASSQVLRTSGGTDTQYF. The DNA of the CDR3 is TGTGCCAGCAGCCAAGTCCTCCGGACTAGCGGGGGGACAGATACGCAGTATTTT.

This rearrangement joins TRBV28 to TRBJ1-2; TRBD1 matches 7 bases. The CDR3 has 15 residues. Trimming at V came to 3 bases and at J to 4 bases, leaving 8 bases not matched to a gene. Per the germline V gene, CDR1 is MDHEN and CDR2 is SYDVKM. The CDR3 loop is CASSLLVGGGYGYTF. The CDR3, as DNA: TGTGCCAGCAGTTTGCTTGTAGGGGGCGGCTATGGCTACACCTTC.

CDR3 in amino acids: CASSSPRRGSDEQYF. In DNA form, the CDR3 reads TGTGCCAGCAGTTCCCCTCGCAGGGGTAGTGACGAGCAGTACTTC. The rearrangement joins TRBV28 to TRBJ2-7, with D perhaps matching TRBD1 (6 bases). Germline loops: CDR1 MDHEN, CDR2 SYDVKM. V was pared by 4 bases and J by 5 bases, with 18 bases between. The CDR3 has 15 amino acids. Filled out from reference TRBV28 and TRBJ2-7, the complete variable domain reads DVKVTQSSRYLVKRTGEKVFLECVQDMDHENMFWYRQDPGLGLRLIYFSYDVKMKEKGDIPEGYSVSREKKERFSLILESASTNQTSMYLCASSSPRRGSDEQYFGPGTRLTVT.

The chain has TRBV7-2 and TRBJ2-3; D is possibly TRBD2 (6 bases). CDR1 SGHTA and CDR2 FQGNSA come from the germline V gene. The CDR3 covers 14 residues. Trimming stripped 4 bases from V and 1 base from J, with 9 bases between. This CDR3 reads CASSSSSGTDTQYF. The DNA of the CDR3 is TGTGCCAGCAGCTCCTCTAGCGGCACAGATACGCAGTATTTT.

This chain connects TRBV11-2 to TRBJ2-5; D may be TRBD1 or TRBD2 (5 bases each). CDR1 and CDR2 (germline): SGHAT, FQNNGV. V lost 5 bases and J lost 1, with 14 bases in between. The CDR3 spans 15 residues. CDR3 sequence: CASSKARDRQETQYF. In DNA, the CDR3 is TGTGCCAGCAGCAAAGCCAGGGACCGCCAAGAGACCCAGTACTTC. Full variable domain (rest looked up from reference TRBV11-2 and TRBJ2-5): EAGVAQSPRYKIIEKRQSVAFWCNPISGHATLYWYQQILGQGPKLLIQFQNNGVVDDSQLPKDRFSAERLKGVDSTLKIQPAKLEDSAVYLCASSKARDRQETQYFGPGTRLLVL.

The chain combines TRBV5-1 with TRBJ1-1; no firm D call. V lost 0 bases and J lost 0, with 6 bases in between. Per germline, CDR1 SGHRS and CDR2 YFSETQ. The CDR3 is 14 amino acids. The CDR3 sequence is CASSLASMNTEAFF. The CDR3 nucleotides read TGCGCCAGCAGCTTGGCCTCAATGAACACTGAAGCTTTCTTT.

As DNA, the CDR3 is TGTGCCAGCAGTCAGCAGCCTTATAGCAATCAGCCCCAGCATTTT. Translating gives CASSQQPYSNQPQHF. The V and J genes are TRBV28 and TRBJ1-5; no clear D gene. CDR3 size: 15 residues. The germline CDR1 and CDR2 sequences are MDHEN and SYDVKM. The V gene lost 5 bases and the J gene lost 0 bases, with 11 bases spanning the gap.

V usage is TRBV4-1 and J usage is TRBJ2-7, with 8 bases lining up with TRBD2. The CDR3 runs 13 residues. Germline trimming cut 2 bases from V and 3 bases from J; bases unmatched to any gene: 0. Germline V lookup: CDR1 MGHRA, CDR2 YSYEKL. The CDR3 loop is CASSQRGGYEQYF. In nucleotides, the CDR3 is TGCGCCAGCAGCCAACGGGGGGGCTACGAGCAGTACTTC.

The chain recombines TRBV10-2 with TRBJ2-7, with D hard to call. Trimming removed 6 bases at V and 2 bases at J, with 5 bases between. The CDR3 has 11 residues. Looked up from germline, CDR1 is WSHSY and CDR2 is SAAADI. The CDR3 is CASRLAYEQYF. In DNA form, the CDR3 reads TGCGCCAGCAGATTGGCCTACGAGCAGTACTTC.

This chain connects TRBV14 to TRBJ2-7; unclear D gene. The ends were cut back, 0 bases at V and 9 bases at J, with 9 bases in the middle. There are 12 residues in the CDR3. From germline, CDR1 is SGHDN and CDR2 FVKESK. The chain's CDR3 is CASSQDRRRQYF. The CDR3, as DNA: TGTGCCAGCAGCCAAGATCGTCGGCGGCAGTACTTC.

V is TRBV28 and J is TRBJ1-4; weak D call: TRBD1 (5 bases). The V end was cut by 6 bases, the J end by 7 bases, with 15 bases between. The germline V gene encodes CDR1 MDHEN and CDR2 SYDVKM. The CDR3 length is 14 residues. CDR3 DNA: TGTGCCAGCAGCCTTGTCCAGGGAGGTGAAAAACTGTTTTTT. Encoded protein: CASSLVQGGEKLFF. The whole variable domain, remainder taken from reference TRBV28 and TRBJ1-4, is DVKVTQSSRYLVKRTGEKVFLECVQDMDHENMFWYRQDPGLGLRLIYFSYDVKMKEKGDIPEGYSVSREKKERFSLILESASTNQTSMYLCASSLVQGGEKLFFGSGTQLSVL.

The table lists this clone with a count of one. The chain uses TRBV12-3 or TRBV12-4 and TRBJ2-1; TRBD1 might be the D (6 bases). This CDR3 contains 13 residues. V gave up 8 bases and J gave up 0 bases, with 8 bases separating them. CDR3 loop: CASGGPSYNEQFF. CDR3 nucleotide sequence: TGTGCCAGCGGGGGCCCCTCCTACAATGAGCAGTTCTTC.

The chain couples TRBV4-3 to TRBJ1-6; D not certain. V was pared by 0 bases and J by 10 bases, with 13 bases between. Germline CDR1 and CDR2: LGHNA and YSLEER. CDR3 length equals 15 residues. The DNA of the CDR3 is TGCGCCAGCAGCCAAGATTGGTCGGTTGAATCACCCCTCCACTTT. Translated, it gives CASSQDWSVESPLHF.

The V and J genes are TRBV19 and TRBJ1-4, with 8 nucleotides matching TRBD1. Germline values: CDR1 LNHDA, CDR2 SQIVND (reference sequence). The CDR3 covers 14 residues. The trim removed 5 bases at V and 6 bases at J, leaving 5 bases unmatched. The CDR3 DNA follows: TGTGCCAGTAGTCAACAGGGGGGATATGAAAAACTGTTTTTT. Its translation: CASSQQGGYEKLFF.

V usage is TRBV28 and J usage is TRBJ1-5, with TRBD1 matching over 9 bases. Per the germline V gene, CDR1 is MDHEN and CDR2 is SYDVKM. The CDR3 is 17 amino acids. With V trimmed by 5 bases and J by 0 bases, 8 bases remained unmatched. The CDR3, as DNA: TGTGCCAGCAGTGTGCCAGACAGGGGGTATAGCAATCAGCCCCAGCATTTT. Translated, it gives CASSVPDRGYSNQPQHF.

The genes are TRBV7-9 and TRBJ2-5; a possible D gene is TRBD1 (6 bases). This CDR3 spans 14 amino acids. Germline V gene data show CDR1 as SEHNR and CDR2 as FQNEAQ (reference sequence). V was clipped by 4 bases and J by 5 bases, with 14 bases between them. The CDR3 loop is CASSSDRVRETQYF. DNA of the CDR3: TGTGCCAGCAGCTCGGACAGAGTTCGGGAGACCCAGTACTTC.

The V call is TRBV29-1, the J call TRBJ2-7; D is perhaps TRBD2 (6 bases). This CDR3 spans 14 amino acids. Per the germline V gene, CDR1 is SQVTM and CDR2 is ANQGSEA. V was shortened by 1 base and J by 2 bases, with 12 bases between the two germline ends. In DNA, the CDR3 is TGCAGCGTTGAAGTCCCAGGGAGGACCTACGAGCAGTACTTC. This gives the protein CSVEVPGRTYEQYF.

The rearrangement links TRBV5-4 to TRBJ1-1; D gene unclear. The CDR3 extends over 15 amino acids. CDR1 and CDR2 (germline): SGHNT, YYREEE (reference sequence). The V end lost 0 bases, the J end lost 0 bases, and 9 bases lay between the germline ends. CDR3: CASSLGHLVNTEAFF. The CDR3 nucleotides are TGTGCCAGCAGCTTGGGACATCTGGTGAACACTGAAGCTTTCTTT.

The sample holds one count of this clone. The chain couples TRBV19 to TRBJ2-1; possible D gene TRBD1, 6 bases. Per germline, CDR1 LNHDA and CDR2 SQIVND (reference sequence). CDR3 length: 16 amino acids. V lost 5 bases to trimming and J lost 6 bases, with 20 bases between them. CDR3 bases: TGTGCCAGTAGTTTCACTCAAGGACAGAGAACCAATGAGCAGTTCTTC. This gives the protein CASSFTQGQRTNEQFF.

This chain links TRBV5-4 with TRBJ1-2, with 8 bases that match TRBD1. The germline gives CDR1 SGHNT, CDR2 YYREEE (reference sequence). The CDR3 totals 15 residues. The J segment lost 7 bases and the V segment lost 6 bases, leaving 14 bases of the junction unmatched. The CDR3 region is CASTQRQGALGGYTF. The CDR3 bases are TGTGCCAGCACCCAGAGGCAGGGGGCATTGGGTGGCTACACCTTC.